This TCR beta chain was identified during a study of Ad26.COV2.S vaccination and SARS-CoV-2 variants. Study-level background: As a participant in COV1001, the donor was in the Ad26.COV2.S trial arm. Findings and caveats of the study: There was reportedly substantial breadth in spike-specific CD8+ and CD4+ T cell responses after vaccination.

This clone was counted a few times. Its antigen is unknown. The CDR3 has 16 residues. Germline V lookup: CDR1 SGHTS, CDR2 YDEGEE. V lost 0 bases and J 10 bases, leaving 20 bases between the germline ends. TCRdb's copy holds only in-frame clones and misses some; the assay was immunoSEQ multiplex PCR. This sample has approximately 450,000 clones, with over 75% found just once. Treatment: roughly 18 received Ad26.COV2.S at low or high dose, single or two shots; 5 received placebo; per-sample allocation not given. The study sampled participants on day 63 after the first vaccine or placebo injection. The gene calls are TRBV5-8 and TRBJ2-1; D gene uncertain. This sequence was found in a person between 18 and 59 years old who received the Ad26.COV2.S COVID-19 vaccine or a placebo. The sample here was peripheral blood, taken in a trial of Ad26.COV2.S vaccine versus placebo. CDR3 DNA: TGTGCCAGCAGCTTGGTAGTAGCCGGCCCACCTGGGGAGCAGTTCTTC. This gives the protein CASSLVVAGPPGEQFF.